This T cell receptor (beta chain) was identified during a study of T cell responses to AZD1222 COVID-19 vaccine. Regarding this clone: Its specificity is not known.

The method was immunoSEQ multiplex PCR; TCRdb's version includes in-frame clones alone and lacks a portion of them. In the table there are roughly 150,000 clones, approximately 87% of which are singletons. The study's findings and limits: Increased Spike-specific TCR breadth and depth were observed after two AZD1222 doses.

This CDR3 spans 13 amino acids. Germline V lookup: CDR1 SGHNT, CDR2 YYREEE (reference sequence). J lost 4 bases, V lost 5 bases, and 4 bases had no gene match. The TCR sequence derives from an adult who received the AZD1222 COVID-19 vaccine. The sequencing here drew on peripheral blood, taken 28 days after the second AZD1222 dose. The rearrangement joins TRBV5-4 to TRBJ2-3; 7 bases match TRBD2. The CDR3 DNA reads as TGTGCCAGCAGGGGCAGCGGGGCAGATACGCAGTATTTT. Its protein product is CASRGSGADTQYF.